Given below is one TCR beta chain in context. Original data processing: Estimation of nucleated cell counts was performed using reference gene primer amplification. Produced via immunoSEQ multiplex PCR; TCRdb's table is partial and in-frame only. V and J calls and clone size are given by that table; D and trimming were obtained from the DNA. The repertoire holds 93,000 or so clones, with roughly 90% as singletons. These data are taken from a study of blood T cell repertoires in COVID-19. Study overall: Acute and convalescent COVID-19 specimens originated in the United States, Italy and Spain. PBMCs, B-cell-depleted T cells, or T cells were the source of the cDNA or gDNA that made up the material.

The CDR3 runs 14 residues. Germline CDR1 reads SGDLS; CDR2 reads YYNGEE. V lost 0 bases and J lost 4; bases outside the gene matches: 1. Sequenced input: peripheral blood. The origin of this receptor is a woman aged 55-69 years with acute or convalescent COVID-19. The chain recombines TRBV9 with TRBJ2-3; 8 positions agree with TRBD2. The CDR3 DNA follows: TGTGCCAGCAGCGTAGGAGCGGGAGCAGATACGCAGTATTTT. Translation gives CASSVGAGADTQYF.